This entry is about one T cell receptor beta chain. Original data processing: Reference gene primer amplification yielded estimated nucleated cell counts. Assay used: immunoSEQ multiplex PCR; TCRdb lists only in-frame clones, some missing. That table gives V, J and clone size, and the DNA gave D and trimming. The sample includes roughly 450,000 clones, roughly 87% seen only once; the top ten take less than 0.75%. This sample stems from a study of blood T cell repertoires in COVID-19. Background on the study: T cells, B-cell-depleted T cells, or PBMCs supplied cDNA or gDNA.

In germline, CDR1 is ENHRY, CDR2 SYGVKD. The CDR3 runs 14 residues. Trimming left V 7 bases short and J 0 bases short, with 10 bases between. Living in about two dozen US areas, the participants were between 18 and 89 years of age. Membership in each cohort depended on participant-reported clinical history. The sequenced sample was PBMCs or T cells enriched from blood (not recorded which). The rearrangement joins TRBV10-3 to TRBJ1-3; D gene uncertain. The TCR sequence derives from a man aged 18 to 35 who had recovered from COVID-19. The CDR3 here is CAITNKSSGNTIYF. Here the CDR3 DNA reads TGTGCCATCACCAACAAAAGCTCTGGAAACACCATATATTTT.